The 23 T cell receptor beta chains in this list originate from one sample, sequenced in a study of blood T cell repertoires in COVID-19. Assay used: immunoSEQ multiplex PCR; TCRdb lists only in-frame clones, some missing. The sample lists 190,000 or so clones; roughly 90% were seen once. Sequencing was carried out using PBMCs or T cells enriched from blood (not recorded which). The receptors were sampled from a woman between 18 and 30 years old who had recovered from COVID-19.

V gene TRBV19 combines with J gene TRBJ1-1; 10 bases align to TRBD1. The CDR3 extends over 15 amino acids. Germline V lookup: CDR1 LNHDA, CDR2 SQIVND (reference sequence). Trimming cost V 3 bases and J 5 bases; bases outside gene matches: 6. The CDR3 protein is CASSIGQGVGTEAFF. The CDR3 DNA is TGTGCCAGTAGTATTGGACAGGGGGTAGGGACTGAAGCTTTCTTT. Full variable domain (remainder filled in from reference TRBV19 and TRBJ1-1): DGGITQSPKYLFRKEGQNVTLSCEQNLNHDAMYWYRQDPGQGLRLIYYSQIVNDFQKGDIAEGYSVSREKKESFPLTVTSAQKNPTAFYLCASSIGQGVGTEAFFGQGTRLTVV.

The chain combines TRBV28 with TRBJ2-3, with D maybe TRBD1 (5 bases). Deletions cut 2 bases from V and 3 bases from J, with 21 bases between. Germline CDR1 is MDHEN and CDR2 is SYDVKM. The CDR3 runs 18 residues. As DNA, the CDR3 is TGTGCCAGCAGTTTAGTGATAGGGGCCCAGGGAAGTACAGATACGCAGTATTTT. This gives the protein CASSLVIGAQGSTDTQYF.

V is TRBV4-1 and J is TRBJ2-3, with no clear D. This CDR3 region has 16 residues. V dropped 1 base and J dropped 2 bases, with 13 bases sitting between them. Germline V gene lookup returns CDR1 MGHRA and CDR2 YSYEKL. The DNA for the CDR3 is TGCGCCAGCAGCCAAGTTGACTTAGGCTTCACAGATACGCAGTATTTT. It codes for CASSQVDLGFTDTQYF.

Here the CDR3 reads CASISDRAEENTIYF. CDR3 bases: TGTGCCAGCATTTCCGACAGGGCTGAAGAAAACACCATATATTTT. V is TRBV28 and J is TRBJ1-3, with 7 bases identical to TRBD1. This CDR3 has 15 amino acids. V shed 7 bases, J shed 6 bases, and the junction held 12 bases outside the gene matches. Germline loops: CDR1 MDHEN, CDR2 SYDVKM.

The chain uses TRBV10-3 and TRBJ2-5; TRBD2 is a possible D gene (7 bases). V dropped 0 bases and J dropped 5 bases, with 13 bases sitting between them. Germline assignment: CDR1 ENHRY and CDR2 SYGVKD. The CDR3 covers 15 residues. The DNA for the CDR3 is TGTGCCATCAGTGAGTCTCCCGGGGGGCGGGAGACCCAGTACTTC. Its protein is CAISESPGGRETQYF.

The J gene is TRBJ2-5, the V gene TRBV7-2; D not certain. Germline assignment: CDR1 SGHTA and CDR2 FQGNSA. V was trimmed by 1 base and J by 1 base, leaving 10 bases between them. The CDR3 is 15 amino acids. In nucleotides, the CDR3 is TGTGCCAGCAGCTTAGAACTGCCCCTCCAAGAGACCCAGTACTTC. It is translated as CASSLELPLQETQYF. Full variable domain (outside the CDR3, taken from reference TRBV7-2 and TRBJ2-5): GAGVSQSPSNKVTEKGKDVELRCDPISGHTALYWYRQSLGQGLEFLIYFQGNSAPDKSGLPSDRFSAERTGGSVSTLTIQRTQQEDSAVYLCASSLELPLQETQYFGPGTRLLVL.

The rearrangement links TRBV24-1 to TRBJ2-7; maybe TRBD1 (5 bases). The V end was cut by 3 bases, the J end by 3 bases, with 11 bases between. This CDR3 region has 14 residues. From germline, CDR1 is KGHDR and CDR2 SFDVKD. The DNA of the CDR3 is TGTGCCACCAGTGATGGGCAGGGTAGCTACGAGCAGTACTTC. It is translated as CATSDGQGSYEQYF.

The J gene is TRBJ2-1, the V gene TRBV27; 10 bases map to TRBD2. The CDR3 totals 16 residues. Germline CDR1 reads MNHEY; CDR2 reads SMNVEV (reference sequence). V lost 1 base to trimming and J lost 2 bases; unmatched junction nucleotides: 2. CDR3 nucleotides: TGTGCCAGCAGTTTATTTAGCGGGGGGCCCTACAATGAGCAGTTCTTC. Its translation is CASSLFSGGPYNEQFF.

The CDR3 DNA is TGCAGCGTTGATAAATGGGAGGGCTACACCTTC. This gives the protein CSVDKWEGYTF. V gene TRBV29-1 combines with J gene TRBJ1-2; D ambiguous. The CDR3 runs to 11 residues. V lost 3 bases, J lost 8 bases, and 10 bases lay in between. The germline gives CDR1 SQVTM, CDR2 ANQGSEA.

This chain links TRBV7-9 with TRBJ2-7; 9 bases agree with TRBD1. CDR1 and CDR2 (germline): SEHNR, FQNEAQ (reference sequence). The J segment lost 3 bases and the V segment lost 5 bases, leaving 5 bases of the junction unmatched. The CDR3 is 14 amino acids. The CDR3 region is CASSPGDRVYEQYF. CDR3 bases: TGTGCCAGCAGCCCGGGGGACAGGGTCTACGAGCAGTACTTC.

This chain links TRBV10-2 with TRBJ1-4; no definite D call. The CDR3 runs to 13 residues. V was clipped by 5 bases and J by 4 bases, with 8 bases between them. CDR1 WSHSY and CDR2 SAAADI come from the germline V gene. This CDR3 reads CASSSRDNEKLFF. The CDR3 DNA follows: TGCGCCAGCAGTTCTAGAGATAATGAAAAACTGTTTTTT.

The CDR3 bases are TGTGCCAGCTCACCCTCGGGCGGGAGCGGGCAGTACTTC. Its translation: CASSPSGGSGQYF. The chain combines TRBV18 with TRBJ2-7, with 7 bases matching TRBD2. The CDR3 runs 13 residues. Germline-derived CDR1 and CDR2 are KGHSH and LQKENI. V was clipped by 3 bases and J by 9 bases; unmatched bases: 8.

CDR3 nucleotide sequence: TGTGCCAGCAGCGTAGAGGGAGGCCCTGGGCGTGGGACAGATACGCAGTATTTT. This gives the protein CASSVEGGPGRGTDTQYF. This rearrangement joins TRBV9 to TRBJ2-3; TRBD2 is a possible D gene (6 bases). The V end was cut by 0 bases, the J end by 3 bases, with 20 bases between. CDR3 length: 18 residues. Germline-derived CDR1 and CDR2 are SGDLS and YYNGEE.

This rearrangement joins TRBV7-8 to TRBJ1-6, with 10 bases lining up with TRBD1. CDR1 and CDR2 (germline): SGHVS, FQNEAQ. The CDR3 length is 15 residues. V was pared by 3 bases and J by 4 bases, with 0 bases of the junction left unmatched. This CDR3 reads CASSLGQGYNSPLHF. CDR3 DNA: TGTGCCAGCAGCTTGGGACAGGGGTATAATTCACCCCTCCACTTT.

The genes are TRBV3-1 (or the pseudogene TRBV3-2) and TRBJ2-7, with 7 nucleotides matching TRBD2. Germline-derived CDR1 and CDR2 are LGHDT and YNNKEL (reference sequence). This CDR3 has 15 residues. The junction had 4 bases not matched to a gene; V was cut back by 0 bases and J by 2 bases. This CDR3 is CASSQDLGLTYEQYF. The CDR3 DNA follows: TGTGCCAGCAGCCAAGATCTGGGACTAACCTACGAGCAGTACTTC.

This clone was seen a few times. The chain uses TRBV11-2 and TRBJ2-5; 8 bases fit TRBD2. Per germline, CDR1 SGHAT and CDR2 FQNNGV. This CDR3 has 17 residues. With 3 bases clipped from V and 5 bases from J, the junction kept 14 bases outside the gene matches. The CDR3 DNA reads TGTGCCAGCAGCTTCCTCGCCGGGACTAGGCCCGAGGAGACCCAGTACTTC. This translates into CASSFLAGTRPEETQYF.

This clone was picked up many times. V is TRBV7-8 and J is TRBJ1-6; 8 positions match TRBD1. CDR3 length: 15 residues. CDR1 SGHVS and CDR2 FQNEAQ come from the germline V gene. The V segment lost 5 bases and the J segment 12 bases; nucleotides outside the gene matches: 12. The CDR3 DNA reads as TGTGCCAGCAGCGTTGGGGGACAGGCTGTCTTACCCCTCCACTTT. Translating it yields CASSVGGQAVLPLHF.

The CDR3 is CASSLDTSNEKLFF. For the CDR3, the DNA is TGTGCCAGCAGCTTGGACACCTCTAATGAAAAACTGTTTTTT. The V call is TRBV7-9, the J call TRBJ1-4, with D maybe TRBD1 (5 bases). CDR3 length: 14 residues. CDR1 is SEHNR and CDR2 is FQNEAQ in the germline V gene (reference sequence). Trimming stripped 3 bases from V and 3 bases from J, with 8 bases between.

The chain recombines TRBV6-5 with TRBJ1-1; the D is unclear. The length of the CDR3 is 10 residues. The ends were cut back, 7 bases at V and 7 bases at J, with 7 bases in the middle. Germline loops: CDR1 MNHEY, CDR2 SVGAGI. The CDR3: CASKPSEAFF. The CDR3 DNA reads TGTGCCAGCAAGCCAAGTGAAGCTTTCTTT.

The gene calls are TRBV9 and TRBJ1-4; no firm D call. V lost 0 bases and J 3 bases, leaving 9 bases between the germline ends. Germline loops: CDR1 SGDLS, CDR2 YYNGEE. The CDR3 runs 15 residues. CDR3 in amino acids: CASSVGLGSNEKLFF. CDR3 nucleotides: TGTGCCAGCAGCGTAGGTTTGGGCTCTAATGAAAAACTGTTTTTT.

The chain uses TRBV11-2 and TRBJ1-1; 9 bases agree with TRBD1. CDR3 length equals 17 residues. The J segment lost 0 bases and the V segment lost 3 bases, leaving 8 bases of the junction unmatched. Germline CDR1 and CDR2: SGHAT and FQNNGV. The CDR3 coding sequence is TGTGCCAGCAGCTTGGGGGACAGGGTTTTTGTGAACACTGAAGCTTTCTTT. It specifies CASSLGDRVFVNTEAFF.

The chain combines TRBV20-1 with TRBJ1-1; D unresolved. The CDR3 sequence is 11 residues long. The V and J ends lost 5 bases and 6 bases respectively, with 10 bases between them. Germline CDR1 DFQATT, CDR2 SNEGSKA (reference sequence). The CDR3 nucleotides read TGCAGTGCTGCTAAATACTCTGAAGCTTTCTTT. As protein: CSAAKYSEAFF.

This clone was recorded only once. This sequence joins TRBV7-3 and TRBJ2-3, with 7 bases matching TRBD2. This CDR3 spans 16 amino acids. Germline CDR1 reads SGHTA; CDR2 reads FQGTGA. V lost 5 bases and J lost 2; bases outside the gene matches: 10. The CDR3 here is CASSPTGGGNTDTQYF. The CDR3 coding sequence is TGTGCCAGCAGCCCCACTGGGGGGGGGAACACAGATACGCAGTATTTT. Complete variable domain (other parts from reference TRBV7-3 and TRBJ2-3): GAGVSQTPSNKVTEKGKYVELRCDPISGHTALYWYRQSLGQGPEFLIYFQGTGAADDSGLPNDRFFAVRPEGSVSTLKIQRTERGDSAVYLCASSPTGGGNTDTQYFGPGTRLTVL.